Here is one TCR beta chain with its context. This CDR3 spans 16 amino acids. Per germline, CDR1 MNHEY and CDR2 SVGEGT. Trimming removed 7 bases from V and 7 bases from J; junction bases left unmatched: 16. The entry originates in a study of CD8 T cells in Susac syndrome. Reverse transcription used about 0.45 to 1 ug RNA and random hexamers. TCR beta CDR3 was amplified by immunoSEQ multiplex PCR. This amplification extended across 54 Vbeta and 13 Jbeta segments. TCRdb re-derived calls from the immunoSEQ multiplex PCR reads in MiXCR, one entry per CDR3 protein. The repertoire holds approximately 170,000 distinct CDR3 sequences, about 90% seen once, with around 0.087% in the top ten.

The chain is built from TRBV6-2 or TRBV6-3 and TRBJ1-5; TRBD1 aligns across 7 bases. The sequenced sample consisted of CD4+ T cells from PBMCs. The TCR sequence derives from a human donor in good health. The CDR3 nucleotides are TGTGCCAGCACCCGAGAATTACAGGGGACCAACCAGCCCCAGCATTTT. The encoded protein is CASTRELQGTNQPQHF.